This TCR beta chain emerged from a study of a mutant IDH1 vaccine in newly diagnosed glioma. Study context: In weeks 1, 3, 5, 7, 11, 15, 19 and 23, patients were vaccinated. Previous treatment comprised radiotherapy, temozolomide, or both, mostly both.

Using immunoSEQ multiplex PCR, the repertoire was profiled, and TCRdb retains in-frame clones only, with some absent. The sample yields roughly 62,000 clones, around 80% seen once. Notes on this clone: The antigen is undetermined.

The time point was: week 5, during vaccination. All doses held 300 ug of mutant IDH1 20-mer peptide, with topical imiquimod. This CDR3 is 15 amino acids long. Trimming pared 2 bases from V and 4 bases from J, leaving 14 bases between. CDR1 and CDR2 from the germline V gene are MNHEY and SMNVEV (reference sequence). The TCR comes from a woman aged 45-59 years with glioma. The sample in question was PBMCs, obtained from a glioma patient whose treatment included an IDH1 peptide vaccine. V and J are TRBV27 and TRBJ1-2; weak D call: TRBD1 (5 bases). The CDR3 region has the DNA TGTGCCAGCAGTTTAGCAAGCACAGGAACCTATGGCTACACCTTC. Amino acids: CASSLASTGTYGYTF.